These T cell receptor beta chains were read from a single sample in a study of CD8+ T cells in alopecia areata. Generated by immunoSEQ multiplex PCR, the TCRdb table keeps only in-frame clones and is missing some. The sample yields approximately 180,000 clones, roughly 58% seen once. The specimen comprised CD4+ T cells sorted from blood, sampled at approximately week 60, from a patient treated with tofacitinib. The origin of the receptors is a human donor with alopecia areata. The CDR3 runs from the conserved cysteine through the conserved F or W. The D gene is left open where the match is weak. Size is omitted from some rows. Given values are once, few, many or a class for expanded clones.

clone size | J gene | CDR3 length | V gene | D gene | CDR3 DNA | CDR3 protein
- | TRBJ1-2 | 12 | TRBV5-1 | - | TGCGCCAGCACCGAAAGTGGGTATGGCTACACCTTC | CASTESGYGYTF
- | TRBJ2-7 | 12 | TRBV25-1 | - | TGTGCCAGCAGAGGCAGGGACTACGAGCAGTACTTC | CASRGRDYEQYF
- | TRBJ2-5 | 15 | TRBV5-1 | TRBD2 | TGCGCCAGCAGCTTGGTTCGGGGGGGCCAGGAGACCCAGTACTTC | CASSLVRGGQETQYF
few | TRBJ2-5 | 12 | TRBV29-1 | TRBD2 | TGCAGCGTTGTAAGGGAGGGTGAGACCCAGTACTTC | CSVVREGETQYF
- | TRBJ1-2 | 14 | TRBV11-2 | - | TGTGCCAGCAGCCCCGAACAGGGAGGCGATGGCTACACCTTC | CASSPEQGGDGYTF
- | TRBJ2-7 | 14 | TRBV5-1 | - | TGCGCCAGCAGCTTGGCCGGAGCCGCGGAGGAGCAGTACTTC | CASSLAGAAEEQYF
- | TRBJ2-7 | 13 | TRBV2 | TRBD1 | TGTGCCAGCAGCGCCCGGGACAGGGGCGAGCAGTACTTC | CASSARDRGEQYF
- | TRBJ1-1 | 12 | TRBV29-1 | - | TGCAGCGGGGGGGAGGTCGGCACTGAAGCTTTCTTT | CSGGEVGTEAFF
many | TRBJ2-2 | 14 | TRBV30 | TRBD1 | TGTGCCTGGAGTTGGGCAGGGGGCACCGGGGAGCTGTTTTTT | CAWSWAGGTGELFF
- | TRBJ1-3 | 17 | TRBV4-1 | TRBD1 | TGCGCCAGCAGCCAAGACCCGGACAGGGGGGCGAGAGACACCATATATTTT | CASSQDPDRGARDTIYF
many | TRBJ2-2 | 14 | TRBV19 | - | TGTGCCAGTAGTACCAGTCTGAACACCGGGGAGCTGTTTTTT | CASSTSLNTGELFF
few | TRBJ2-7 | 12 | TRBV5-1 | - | TGCGCCAGCAGCGCCGGGTTTCGGGAGCAGTACTTC | CASSAGFREQYF
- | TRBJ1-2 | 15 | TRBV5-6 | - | TGTGCCAGCAGCTTCCAAAATGACGGAAGCTATGGCTACACCTTC | CASSFQNDGSYGYTF
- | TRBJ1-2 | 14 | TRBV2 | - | TGTGCCAGCAGTGAAGTCCGAGCTAACTATGGCTACACCTTC | CASSEVRANYGYTF
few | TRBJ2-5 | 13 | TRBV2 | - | TGTGCCAGCAGTAGGGACTACCAAGAGACCCAGTACTTC | CASSRDYQETQYF
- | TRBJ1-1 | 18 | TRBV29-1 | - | TGCAGCGTTGTTTGGAGACGAGGTGGCTCAGCGACGAACACTGAAGCTTTCTTT | CSVVWRRGGSATNTEAFF
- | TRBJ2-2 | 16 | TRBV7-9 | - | TGTGCCAGCAGCTTACTACGGCGGGGTGGCACCGGGGAGCTGTTTTTT | CASSLLRRGGTGELFF
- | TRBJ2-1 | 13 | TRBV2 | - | TGTGCCAGCAGTGAAGACAGTTACAATGAGCAGTTCTTC | CASSEDSYNEQFF
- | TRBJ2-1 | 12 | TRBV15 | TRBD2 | TGTGCCACCAGCAGAGATCAGCGGGGCTCGTTCTTC | CATSRDQRGSFF
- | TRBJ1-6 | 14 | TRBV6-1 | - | TGTGCCAGCAGTCGAGAAGTGATCTATTCACCCCTCCACTTT | CASSREVIYSPLHF
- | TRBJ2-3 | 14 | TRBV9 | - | TGTGCCAGCAGCGTAGGCGACACAACAGATACGCAGTATTTT | CASSVGDTTDTQYF
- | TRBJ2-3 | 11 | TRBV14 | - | TGTGCCAGCAGCCAAGATTGGGCGCAGTATTTT | CASSQDWAQYF
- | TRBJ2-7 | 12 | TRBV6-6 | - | TGTGCCAGCAGGTCGGTCTCCTACGAGCAGTACTTC | CASRSVSYEQYF
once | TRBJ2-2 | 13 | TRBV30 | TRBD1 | TGTGCCTGGAACTCTCAGGGGGTCGGGGAGCTGTTTTTT | CAWNSQGVGELFF
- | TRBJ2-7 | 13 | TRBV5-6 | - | TGTGCCAGCAGCTTACCCGCATCCTACGAGCAGTACTTC | CASSLPASYEQYF
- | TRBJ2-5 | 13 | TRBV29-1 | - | TGCAGCGTTGGGGGGGTGGTCCAAGAGACCCAGTACTTC | CSVGGVVQETQYF
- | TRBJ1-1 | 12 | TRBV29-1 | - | TGCAGCGTTGTAATTAGAGGAACCGCGGCTTTCTTT | CSVVIRGTAAFF
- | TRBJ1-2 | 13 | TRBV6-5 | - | TGTGCCAGCAGTTACTCGAGGCAGTTTTTCCTCGCCTTC | CASSYSRQFFLAF
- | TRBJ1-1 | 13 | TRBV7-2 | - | TGTGCCAGCAGCGCGCAGGGCTACACTGAAGCTTTCTTT | CASSAQGYTEAFF